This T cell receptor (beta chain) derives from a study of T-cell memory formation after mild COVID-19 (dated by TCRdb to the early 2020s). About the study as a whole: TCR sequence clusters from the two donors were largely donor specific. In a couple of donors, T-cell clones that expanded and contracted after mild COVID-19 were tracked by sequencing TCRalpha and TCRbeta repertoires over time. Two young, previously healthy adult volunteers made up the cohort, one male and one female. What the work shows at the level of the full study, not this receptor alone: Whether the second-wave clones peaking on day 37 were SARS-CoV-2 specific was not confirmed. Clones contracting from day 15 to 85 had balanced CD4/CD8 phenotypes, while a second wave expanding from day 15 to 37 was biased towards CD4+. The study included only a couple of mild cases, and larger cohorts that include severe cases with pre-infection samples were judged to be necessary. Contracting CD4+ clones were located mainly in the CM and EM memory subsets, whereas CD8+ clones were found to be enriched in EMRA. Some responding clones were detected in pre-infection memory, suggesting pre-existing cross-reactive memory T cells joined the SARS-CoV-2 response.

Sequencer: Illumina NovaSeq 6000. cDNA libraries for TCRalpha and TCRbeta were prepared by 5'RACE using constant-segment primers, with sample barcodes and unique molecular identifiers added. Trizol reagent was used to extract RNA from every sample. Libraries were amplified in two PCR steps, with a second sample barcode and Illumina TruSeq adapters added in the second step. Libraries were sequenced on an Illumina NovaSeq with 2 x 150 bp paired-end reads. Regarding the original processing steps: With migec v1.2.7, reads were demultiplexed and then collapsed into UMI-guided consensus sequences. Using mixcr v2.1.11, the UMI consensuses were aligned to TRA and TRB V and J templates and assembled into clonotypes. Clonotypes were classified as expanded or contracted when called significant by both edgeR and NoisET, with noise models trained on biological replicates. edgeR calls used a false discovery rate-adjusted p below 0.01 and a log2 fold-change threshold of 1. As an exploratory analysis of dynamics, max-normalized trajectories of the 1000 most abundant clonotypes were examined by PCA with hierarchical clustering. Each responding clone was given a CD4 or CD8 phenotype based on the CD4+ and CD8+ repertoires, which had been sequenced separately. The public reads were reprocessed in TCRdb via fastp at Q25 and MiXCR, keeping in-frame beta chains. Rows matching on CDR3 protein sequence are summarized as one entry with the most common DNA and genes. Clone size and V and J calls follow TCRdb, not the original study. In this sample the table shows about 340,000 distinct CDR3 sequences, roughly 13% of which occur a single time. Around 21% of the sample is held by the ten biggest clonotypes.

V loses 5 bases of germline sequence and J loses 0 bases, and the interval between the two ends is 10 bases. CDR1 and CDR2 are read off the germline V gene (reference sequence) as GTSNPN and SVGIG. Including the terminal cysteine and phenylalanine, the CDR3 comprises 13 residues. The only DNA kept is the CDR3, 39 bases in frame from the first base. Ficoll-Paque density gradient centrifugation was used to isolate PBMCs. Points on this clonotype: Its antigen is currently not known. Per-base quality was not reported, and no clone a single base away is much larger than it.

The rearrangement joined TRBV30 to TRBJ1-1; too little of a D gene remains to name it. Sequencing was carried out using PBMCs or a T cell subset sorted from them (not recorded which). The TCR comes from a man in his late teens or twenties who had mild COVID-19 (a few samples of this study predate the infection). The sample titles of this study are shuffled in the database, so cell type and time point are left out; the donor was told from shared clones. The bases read TGTGCCTGGGCCCGGGGATTGAACACTGAAGCTTTCTTT. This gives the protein CAWARGLNTEAFF.